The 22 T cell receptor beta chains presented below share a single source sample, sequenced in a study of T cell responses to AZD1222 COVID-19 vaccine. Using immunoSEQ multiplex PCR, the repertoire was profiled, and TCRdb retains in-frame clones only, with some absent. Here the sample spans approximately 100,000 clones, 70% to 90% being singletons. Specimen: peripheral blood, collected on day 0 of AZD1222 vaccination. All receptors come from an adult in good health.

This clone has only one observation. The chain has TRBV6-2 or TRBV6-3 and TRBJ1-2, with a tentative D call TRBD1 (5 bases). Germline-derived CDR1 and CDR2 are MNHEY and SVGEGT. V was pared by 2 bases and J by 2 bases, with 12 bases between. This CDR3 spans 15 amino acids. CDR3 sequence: CASSYSTGTNYGYTF. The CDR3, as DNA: TGTGCCAGCAGTTACAGTACGGGGACGAACTATGGCTACACCTTC.

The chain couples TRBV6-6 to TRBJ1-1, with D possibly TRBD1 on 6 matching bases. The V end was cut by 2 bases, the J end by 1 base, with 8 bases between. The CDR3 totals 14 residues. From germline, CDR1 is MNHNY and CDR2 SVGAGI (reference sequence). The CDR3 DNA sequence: TGTGCCAGCAGTTACGCGGGACAGAACACTGAAGCTTTCTTT. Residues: CASSYAGQNTEAFF.

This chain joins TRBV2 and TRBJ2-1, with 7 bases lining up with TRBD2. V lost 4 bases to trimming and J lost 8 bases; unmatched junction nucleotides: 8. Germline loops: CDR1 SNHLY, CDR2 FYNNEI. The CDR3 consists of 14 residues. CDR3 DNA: TGTGCCAGCAGTGTGGCGGGAGAACCCCATGAGCAGTTCTTC. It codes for CASSVAGEPHEQFF.

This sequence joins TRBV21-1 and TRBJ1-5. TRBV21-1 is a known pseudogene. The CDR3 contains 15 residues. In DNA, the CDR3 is TGTGCCAGCAGCCCCCTTGCCCGTTGCAATCAGCCCCAGCATTTT. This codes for CASSPLARCNQPQHF.

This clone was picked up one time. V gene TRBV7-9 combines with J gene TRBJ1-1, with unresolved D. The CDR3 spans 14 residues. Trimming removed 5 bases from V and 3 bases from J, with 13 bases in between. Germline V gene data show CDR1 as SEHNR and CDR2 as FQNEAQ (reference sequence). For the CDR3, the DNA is TGTGCCAGCAGCGATGCCGGCGGGGACACTGAAGCTTTCTTT. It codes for CASSDAGGDTEAFF.

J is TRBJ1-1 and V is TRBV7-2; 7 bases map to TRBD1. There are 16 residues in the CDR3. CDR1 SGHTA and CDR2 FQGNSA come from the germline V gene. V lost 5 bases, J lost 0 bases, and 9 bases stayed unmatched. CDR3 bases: TGTGCCAGCAGCCCCGGGACAGTCGGTATGAACACTGAAGCTTTCTTT. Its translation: CASSPGTVGMNTEAFF.

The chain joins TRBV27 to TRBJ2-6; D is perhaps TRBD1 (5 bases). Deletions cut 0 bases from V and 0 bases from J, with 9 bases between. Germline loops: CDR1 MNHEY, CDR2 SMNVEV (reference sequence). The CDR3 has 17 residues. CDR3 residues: CASSLSVTVSGANVLTF. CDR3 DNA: TGTGCCAGCAGTTTATCAGTGACAGTCTCTGGGGCCAACGTCCTGACTTTC.

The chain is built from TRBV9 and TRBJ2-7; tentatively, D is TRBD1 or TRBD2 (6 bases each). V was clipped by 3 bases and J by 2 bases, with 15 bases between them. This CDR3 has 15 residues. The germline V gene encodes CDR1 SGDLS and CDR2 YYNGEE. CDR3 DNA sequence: TGTGCCAGCAGCGGGGGGGCAGGTGATCCCTACGAGCAGTACTTC. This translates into CASSGGAGDPYEQYF. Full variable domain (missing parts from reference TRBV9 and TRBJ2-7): DSGVTQTPKHLITATGQRVTLRCSPRSGDLSVYWYQQSLDQGLQFLIQYYNGEERAKGNILERFSAQQFPDLHSELNLSSLELGDSALYFCASSGGAGDPYEQYFGPGTRLTVT.

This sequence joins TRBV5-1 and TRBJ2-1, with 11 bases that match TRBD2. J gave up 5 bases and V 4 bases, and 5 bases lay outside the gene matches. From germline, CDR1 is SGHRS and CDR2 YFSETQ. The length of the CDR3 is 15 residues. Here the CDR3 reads CASSEGLAAHNEQFF. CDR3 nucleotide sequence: TGCGCCAGCAGCGAGGGACTAGCGGCACACAATGAGCAGTTCTTC. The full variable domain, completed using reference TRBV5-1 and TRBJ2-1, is KAGVTQTPRYLIKTRGQQVTLSCSPISGHRSVSWYQQTPGQGLQFLFEYFSETQRNKGNFPGRFSGRQFSNSRSEMNVSTLELGDSALYLCASSEGLAAHNEQFFGPGTRLTVL.

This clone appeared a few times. CDR3 protein: CASSLGLGLGRYEQYF. The CDR3 DNA sequence: TGTGCCAGCAGTCTGGGTCTGGGACTAGGTCGCTACGAGCAGTACTTC. The J gene is TRBJ2-7, the V gene TRBV27; 8 bases are a match to TRBD2. V lost 5 bases, J lost 3 bases, and 12 bases stayed unmatched. CDR1 is MNHEY, CDR2 SMNVEV, per germline (reference sequence). The CDR3 consists of 16 residues.

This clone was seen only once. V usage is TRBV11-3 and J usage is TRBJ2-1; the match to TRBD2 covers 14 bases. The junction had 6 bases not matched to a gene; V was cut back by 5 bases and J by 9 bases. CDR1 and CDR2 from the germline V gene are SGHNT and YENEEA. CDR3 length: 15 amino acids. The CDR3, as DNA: TGTGCCAGCAGCCCCCGACTAGCGGGAGGGGGTGAGCAGTTCTTC. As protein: CASSPRLAGGGEQFF.

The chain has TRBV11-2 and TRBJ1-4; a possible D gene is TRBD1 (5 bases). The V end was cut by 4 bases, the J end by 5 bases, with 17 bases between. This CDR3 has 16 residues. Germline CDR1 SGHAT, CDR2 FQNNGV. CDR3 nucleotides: TGTGCCAGCAGCTCCGGTGGGGGTTGGGGCAATGAAAAACTGTTTTTT. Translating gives CASSSGGGWGNEKLFF.

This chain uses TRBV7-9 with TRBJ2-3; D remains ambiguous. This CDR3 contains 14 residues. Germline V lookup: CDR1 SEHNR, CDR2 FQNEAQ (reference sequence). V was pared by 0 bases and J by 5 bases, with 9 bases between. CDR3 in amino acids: CASSLATQGDTQYF. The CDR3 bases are TGTGCCAGCAGCTTAGCGACCCAAGGAGATACGCAGTATTTT.

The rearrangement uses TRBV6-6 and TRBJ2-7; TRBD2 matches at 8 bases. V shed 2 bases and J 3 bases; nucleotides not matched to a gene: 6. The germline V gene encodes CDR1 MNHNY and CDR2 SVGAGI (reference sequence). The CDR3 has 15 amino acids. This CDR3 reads CASSYPSGRVYEQYF. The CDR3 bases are TGTGCCAGCAGTTACCCCAGCGGGAGAGTCTACGAGCAGTACTTC.

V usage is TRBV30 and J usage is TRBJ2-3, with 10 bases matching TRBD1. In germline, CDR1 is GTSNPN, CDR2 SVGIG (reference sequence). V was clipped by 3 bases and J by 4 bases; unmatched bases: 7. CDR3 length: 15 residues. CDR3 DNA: TGTGCCTGGAGCAGCGCTGGACAGGGGGCAGATACGCAGTATTTT. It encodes CAWSSAGQGADTQYF. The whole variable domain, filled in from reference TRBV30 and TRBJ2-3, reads SQTIHQWPATLVQPVGSPLSLECTVEGTSNPNLYWYRQAAGRGLQLLFYSVGIGQISSEVPQNLSASRPQDRQFILSSKKLLLSDSGFYLCAWSSAGQGADTQYFGPGTRLTVL.

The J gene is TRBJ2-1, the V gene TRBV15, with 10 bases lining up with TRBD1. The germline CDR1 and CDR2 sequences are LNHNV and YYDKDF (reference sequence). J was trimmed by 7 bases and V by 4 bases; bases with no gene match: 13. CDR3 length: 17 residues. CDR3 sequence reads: CATSTRAGQGGRNEQFF. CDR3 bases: TGTGCCACCAGCACCAGAGCCGGACAGGGGGGACGGAATGAGCAGTTCTTC.

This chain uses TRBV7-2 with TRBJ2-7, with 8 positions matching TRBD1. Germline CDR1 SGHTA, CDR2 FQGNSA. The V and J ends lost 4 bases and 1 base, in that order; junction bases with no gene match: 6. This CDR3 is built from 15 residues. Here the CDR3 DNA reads TGTGCCAGCAGCTCGGACAGGGCTTTATCCTACGAGCAGTACTTC. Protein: CASSSDRALSYEQYF.

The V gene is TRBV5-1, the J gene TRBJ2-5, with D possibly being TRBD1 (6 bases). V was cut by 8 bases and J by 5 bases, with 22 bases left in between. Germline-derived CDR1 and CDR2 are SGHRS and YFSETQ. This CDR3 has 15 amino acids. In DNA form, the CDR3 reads TGCGCCAGTACTAGGGGGATCCCGACAAGGGAGACCCAGTACTTC. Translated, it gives CASTRGIPTRETQYF.

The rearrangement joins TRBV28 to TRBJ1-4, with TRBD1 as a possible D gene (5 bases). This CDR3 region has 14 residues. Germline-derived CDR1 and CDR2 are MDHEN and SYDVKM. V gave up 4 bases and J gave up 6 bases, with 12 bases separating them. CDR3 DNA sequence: TGTGCCAGCAGTTCGGCAGGGATGGATGAAAAACTGTTTTTT. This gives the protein CASSSAGMDEKLFF.

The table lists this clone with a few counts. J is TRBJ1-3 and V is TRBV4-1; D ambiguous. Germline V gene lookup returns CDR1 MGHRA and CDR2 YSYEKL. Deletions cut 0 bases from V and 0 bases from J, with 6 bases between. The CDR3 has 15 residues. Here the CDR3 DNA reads TGCGCCAGCAGCCAAGACTGGAGCTCTGGAAACACCATATATTTT. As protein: CASSQDWSSGNTIYF.

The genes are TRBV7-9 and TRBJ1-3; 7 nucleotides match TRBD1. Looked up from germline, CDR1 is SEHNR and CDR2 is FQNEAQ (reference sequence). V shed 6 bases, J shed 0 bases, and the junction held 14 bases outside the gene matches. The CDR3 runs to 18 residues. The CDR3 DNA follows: TGTGCCAGCAGTTCCTCCGGGACAGCTTATCCCTCTGGAAACACCATATATTTT. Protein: CASSSSGTAYPSGNTIYF. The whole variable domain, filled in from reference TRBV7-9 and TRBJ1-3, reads DTGVSQNPRHKITKRGQNVTFRCDPISEHNRLYWYRQTLGQGPEFLTYFQNEAQLEKSRLLSDRFSAERPKGSFSTLEIQRTEQGDSAMYLCASSSSGTAYPSGNTIYFGEGSWLTVV.

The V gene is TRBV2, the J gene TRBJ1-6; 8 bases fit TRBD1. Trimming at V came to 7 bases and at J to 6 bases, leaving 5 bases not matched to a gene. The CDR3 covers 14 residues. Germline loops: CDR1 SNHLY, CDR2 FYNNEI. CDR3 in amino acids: CASTFGQGNSPLHF. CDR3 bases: TGTGCCAGCACCTTCGGACAGGGTAATTCACCCCTCCACTTT.